This T cell receptor (beta chain) was obtained from a study of beta chain features in type 1 diabetes. V lost 2 bases to trimming and J lost 0 bases, with 8 bases between them. CDR1 and CDR2 from the germline V gene are MNHNY and SVGAGI (reference sequence). The CDR3 loop spans 14 amino acids. As every portion of the isolated RNA was reverse transcribed, the sequencing read expressed TCRB transcripts. Libraries were prepared by immunoSEQ multiplex PCR; TCRdb keeps only in-frame clonotypes and omits some of them. The sample comprises around 430,000 clones, approximately 30% of which are singletons, and around 0.065% rests with the top ten.

This receptor was taken from a man aged 18 to 30 in good health. The rearrangement uses TRBV6-6 and TRBJ2-7; D is possibly TRBD1 (5 bases). Sequencing was carried out using naive CD4+ T cells from blood. CDR3 protein: CASSYRDSSYEQYF. CDR3 nucleotides: TGTGCCAGCAGTTACCGAGACAGCTCCTACGAGCAGTACTTC.